This is a list of T cell receptor beta chains from one sample in a study of blood T cell repertoires in COVID-19. Assay: immunoSEQ multiplex PCR; the TCRdb copy retains only in-frame clones and omits some. The data contain about 320,000 clones, approximately 85% of them seen just once; the ten biggest clones take up about 7%. Source material: peripheral blood. The receptors derive from a human donor in a cohort sampled during active COVID-19. CDR3s include the opening cysteine and the closing phenylalanine or tryptophan. Each record gives: V gene, D gene, J gene, CDR3 protein, CDR3 DNA. A D gene is named only where the DNA matches it firmly.

>TRBV10-3|-|TRBJ2-3
CAIRNNRAEDTQYF
TGTGCCATCAGGAACAACAGGGCAGAAGATACGCAGTATTTT
>TRBV6-5|-|TRBJ1-6
CASSYGQLNSPLHF
TGTGCCAGCAGTTACGGGCAGCTTAATTCACCCCTCCACTTT
>TRBV27|-|TRBJ2-7
CASSPGNGYEQYF
TGTGCCAGCAGTCCAGGGAACGGCTACGAGCAGTACTTC
>TRBV30|TRBD1|TRBJ2-7
CAWGTGLGSYEQYF
TGTGCCTGGGGGACAGGGCTCGGTTCCTACGAGCAGTACTTC
>TRBV7-3|-|TRBJ2-5
CASSLFWTEETQYF
TGTGCCAGCAGCTTATTTTGGACAGAAGAGACCCAGTACTTC
>TRBV10-2|-|TRBJ2-3
CASRDRDTTTDTQYF
TGCGCCAGCAGAGACCGGGACACGACCACAGATACGCAGTATTTT
>TRBV27|-|TRBJ2-3
CASSLGVATDTQYF
TGTGCCAGCAGTTTAGGGGTAGCGACAGATACGCAGTATTTT
>TRBV9|TRBD2|TRBJ2-7
CASSVSGGLGREQYF
TGTGCCAGCAGCGTATCGGGAGGACTGGGGAGGGAGCAGTACTTC
>TRBV5-8|-|TRBJ2-7
CASSFSRPRPLKQYF
TGTGCCAGCAGCTTCAGCAGGCCTCGACCCTTGAAGCAGTACTTC
>TRBV5-1|-|TRBJ1-1
CASSTAGTEAFF
TGCGCCAGCAGCACTGCAGGGACTGAAGCTTTCTTT
>TRBV10-1|-|TRBJ2-7
CILPGGEQYF
TGCATCTTACCCGGGGGCGAGCAGTACTTC
>TRBV21-1|-|TRBJ1-3
CASSKYNNRGRERNTIYF
TGTGCCAGCAGCAAATACAATAACAGGGGGCGTGAAAGAAACACCATATATTTT
>TRBV19|-|TRBJ1-4
CASSPRVATNEKLFF
TGTGCCAGTAGTCCCAGGGTTGCAACTAATGAAAAACTGTTTTTT
>TRBV3-1/TRBV3-2|-|TRBJ1-4
CASSQVGGKLFF
TGTGCCAGCAGCCAAGTGGGCGGGAAACTGTTTTTT
>TRBV28|-|TRBJ1-2
CASSSQDYGYTF
TGTGCCAGCAGTTCCCAGGACTATGGCTACACCTTC
>TRBV19|-|TRBJ1-2
CASTLSYRYYGYTF
TGTGCCAGTACTCTATCCTACAGATACTATGGCTACACCTTC
>TRBV6-4|-|TRBJ2-2
CASRGGPMDTGELFF
TGTGCCAGTCGCGGAGGCCCTATGGACACCGGGGAGCTGTTTTTT
>TRBV3-1/TRBV3-2|TRBD2|TRBJ2-7
CASSQELVGGNFYEQYF
TGTGCCAGCAGCCAAGAATTGGTCGGGGGGAACTTCTACGAGCAGTACTTC
>TRBV6-2/TRBV6-3|TRBD1|TRBJ1-1
CASSIQGAGNTEAFF
TGTGCCAGCAGTATCCAGGGGGCAGGGAACACTGAAGCTTTCTTT
>TRBV30|TRBD2|TRBJ2-1
CAWSPMTSGGAVEQFF
TGTGCCTGGAGCCCGATGACTAGCGGGGGGGCTGTTGAGCAGTTCTTC
>TRBV24-1|TRBD1|TRBJ2-2
CATSDTGADTGELFF
TGTGCCACCAGTGACACAGGGGCCGACACCGGGGAGCTGTTTTTT
>TRBV11-3|-|TRBJ2-7
CASSANQGYEQYF
TGTGCCAGCAGCGCTAACCAGGGCTACGAGCAGTACTTC
>TRBV5-4|-|TRBJ1-2
CASSLMQGTGYTF
TGTGCCAGCAGCTTGATGCAGGGAACGGGCTACACCTTC